This is a list of T cell receptor beta chains from one sample in a study of T cell repertoires in cytomegalovirus infection. For these TCRs, the target antigens are not known. MiXCR, run by TCRdb on the reads, gives a single entry per CDR3 protein. In the table there are fewer than 900,000 distinct CDR3 sequences, under 35% of which are singletons. Sequenced material: cultured CD8+ T cells from PBMCs, taken from culture after CMV antigen stimulation. The receptors were sampled from a human donor in good health (CMV status not recorded). Some clones in this sample may be carry-over from other donors' samples. Both conserved end residues are part of each CDR3. A D gene is named only where the DNA matches it firmly. For some rows the clone size is stated as once, few or many, or as a class when expanded; others skip it.

size | D | length | J | V | DNA | CDR3
- | - | 15 | TRBJ1-2 | TRBV7-3 | TGTGCCAGCAGCTTAAATGGCAGGGCGGACTATGGCTACACCTTC | CASSLNGRADYGYTF
- | - | 15 | TRBJ2-3 | TRBV5-1 | TGCGCCAGCAGCTTGGTAGCGCCTAGCACAGATACGCAGTATTTT | CASSLVAPSTDTQYF
few | TRBD1 | 16 | TRBJ2-7 | TRBV18 | TGTGCCAGCTCACCACCCGGGACAGGGGATCTCTACGAGCAGTACTTC | CASSPPGTGDLYEQYF
- | - | 17 | TRBJ2-5 | TRBV7-3 | TGTGCCAGCAGCTCAACGTACCGGAGGGACTCCCAAGAGACCCAGTACTTC | CASSSTYRRDSQETQYF
- | - | 15 | TRBJ1-5 | TRBV19 | TGTGCCAGTAGCGAAAGAGGAACATACAATCAGCCCCAGCATTTT | CASSERGTYNQPQHF
- | TRBD1 | 16 | TRBJ1-5 | TRBV7-9 | TGTGCCAGCAGCCGAGGGACAGGGGGCGCTCATCAGCCCCAGCATTTT | CASSRGTGGAHQPQHF
- | - | 14 | TRBJ1-2 | TRBV4-1 | TGCGCCAGCAGCCCAATCGTCCCTAACTATGGCTACACCTTC | CASSPIVPNYGYTF
once | - | 17 | TRBJ1-1 | TRBV9 | TGTGCCAGCAGCAGATTCCGAGCGAGGGTTGAATTCACTGAAGCTTTCTTT | CASSRFRARVEFTEAFF
few | - | 16 | TRBJ2-1 | TRBV6-5 | TGTGCCAGCAGTTACGCCGTGCCCACGGGATACAATGAGCAGTTCTTC | CASSYAVPTGYNEQFF
few | - | 15 | TRBJ2-2 | TRBV11-2 | TGTGCCAGCAGCTCCGGACAGTCGAACACCGGGGAGCTGTTTTTT | CASSSGQSNTGELFF
- | - | 15 | TRBJ2-3 | TRBV3-1 | TGTGCCAGCAGCCAGCAGGGTCCGAGCACAGATACGCAGTATTTT | CASSQQGPSTDTQYF
- | - | 13 | TRBJ1-2 | TRBV2 | TGTGCCAGAGTACAGCTCCATCCCTATGGCTACACCTTC | CARVQLHPYGYTF
- | - | 17 | TRBJ2-3 | TRBV2 | TGTGCCAGCAAATTGTCTAGGGGTTCTGATTACACAGATACGCAGTATTTT | CASKLSRGSDYTDTQYF
- | TRBD2 | 16 | TRBJ2-7 | TRBV29-1 | TGCAGCGTGGATGGCCAAGCGAGCGGGGGGGACTACGAGCAGTACTTC | CSVDGQASGGDYEQYF
- | - | 14 | TRBJ1-5 | TRBV20-1 | TGCAGTGCTAGTTCAGGGAATAGCAATCAGCCCCAGCATTTT | CSASSGNSNQPQHF
- | TRBD1 | 16 | TRBJ1-2 | TRBV7-9 | TGTGCCAGCAGCCAATACAGGACAGGGGGTGGATATGGCTACACCTTC | CASSQYRTGGGYGYTF
- | - | 14 | TRBJ2-5 | TRBV14 | TGTGCCAGCAGCCAGTCGGGGTTCCAAGAGACCCAGTACTTC | CASSQSGFQETQYF
- | - | 14 | TRBJ2-1 | TRBV11-1 | TGTGCCAGCAGCCCCGCGGGGTGGTCCAATGAGCAGTTCTTC | CASSPAGWSNEQFF
few | - | 14 | TRBJ1-2 | TRBV5-6 | TGTGCCAGCAGCTTGGAATACTCGATCTATGGCTACACCTTC | CASSLEYSIYGYTF
- | TRBD1 | 15 | TRBJ2-5 | TRBV6-5 | TGTGCCAGCAGTTTTTACCGGGACAGTCAAGAGACCCAGTACTTC | CASSFYRDSQETQYF
- | - | 18 | TRBJ2-5 | TRBV28 | TGTGCCAGCAGTTTAGGCCGCCTGGGTGGCGGGTACCAAGAGACCCAGTACTTC | CASSLGRLGGGYQETQYF
- | TRBD1 | 14 | TRBJ2-7 | TRBV14 | TGTGCCAGCAGCGTTAGGGACAGTACCTACGAGCAGTACTTC | CASSVRDSTYEQYF
- | - | 11 | TRBJ2-1 | TRBV2 | TGTGCCAGCCTCGGACAGCCTGAGCAGTTCTTC | CASLGQPEQFF
- | TRBD2 | 17 | TRBJ2-7 | TRBV5-3 | TGTGCCAGCAGCTTGGAGCCTAGCGGGGGGACTCCCTACGAGCAGTACTTC | CASSLEPSGGTPYEQYF
few | - | 15 | TRBJ1-2 | TRBV6-6 | TGTGCCAGCAGTTACGAAGCAGGGTGGAGCTATGGCTACACCTTC | CASSYEAGWSYGYTF
few | TRBD1 | 16 | TRBJ1-1 | TRBV6-6 | TGTGCCAGCAGACTATGGACAGGGGGACAGAACACTGAAGCTTTCTTT | CASRLWTGGQNTEAFF
many | TRBD2 | 14 | TRBJ2-3 | TRBV10-3 | TGTGCCATCAGTGATTCAAGCGGGGGAGATACGCAGTATTTT | CAISDSSGGDTQYF
- | - | 10 | TRBJ2-1 | TRBV10-3 | TGTGCCGCCGGCGACAGTTCTCAGTTCTTC | CAAGDSSQFF
few | - | 17 | TRBJ2-2 | TRBV11-3 | TGTGCCAGCAGCGCCTATGGGGAGAAAAAGAACACCGGGGAGCTGTTTTTT | CASSAYGEKKNTGELFF
- | - | 15 | TRBJ2-5 | TRBV20-1 | TGCAGTGCTAGAGAACGCGGTGCCTCCCCGGTGGCCCAGTACTTC | CSARERGASPVAQYF
- | TRBD2 | 16 | TRBJ2-3 | TRBV7-9 | TGTGCCAGCAGGGACGCTAGCGGGGGGGGCCCAGATACGCAGTATTTT | CASRDASGGGPDTQYF
many | - | 12 | TRBJ1-2 | TRBV6-6 | TGTGCCAGCAGTTACGAAAGGAATGGCTACACCTTC | CASSYERNGYTF
- | - | 16 | TRBJ1-1 | TRBV6-5 | TGTGCCAGCAGTCAGTCTGGCAGGGGAGCTCACACTGAAGCTTTCTTT | CASSQSGRGAHTEAFF
few | - | 13 | TRBJ2-2 | TRBV5-1 | TGCGCCAGCAGCTTCCGTCCCACCGGGGAGCTGTTTTTT | CASSFRPTGELFF
- | - | 15 | TRBJ1-2 | TRBV7-3 | TGTGCCAGCAGCCCTAGTGGGCAGAGGAACTATGGCTACACCTTC | CASSPSGQRNYGYTF
many | TRBD2 | 17 | TRBJ2-1 | TRBV6-1 | TGTGCCAGCAGTGACCCGACTAGCGGGGGAGCCTACAATGAGCAGTTCTTC | CASSDPTSGGAYNEQFF
few | TRBD1 | 17 | TRBJ1-4 | TRBV4-2 | TGTGCCAGCAGCCAGAATCTCGGACAGGGAGAGGGTGAAAAACTGTTTTTT | CASSQNLGQGEGEKLFF
- | - | 13 | TRBJ1-1 | TRBV6-2/TRBV6-3 | TGTGCCGGATCGTGGGGGCCTCTGACTGAAGCTTTCTTT | CAGSWGPLTEAFF
many | - | 15 | TRBJ1-1 | TRBV7-6 | TGTGCCAGCAGCTCTAGACAGCCCATGAACACTGAAGCTTTCTTT | CASSSRQPMNTEAFF
many | - | 15 | TRBJ2-1 | TRBV7-8 | TGTGCCAGCAGCTTATGGGGGGGCGACTACAATGAGCAGTTCTTC | CASSLWGGDYNEQFF
few | - | 14 | TRBJ1-4 | TRBV6-1 | TGTGCCAGCAGTGAACTAGGAGGGGTAGAAAAACTGTTTTTT | CASSELGGVEKLFF
- | - | 16 | TRBJ1-1 | TRBV20-1 | TGCAGTGCTACCCTATTTGGGGGGGGCTGGGACACTGAAGCTTTCTTT | CSATLFGGGWDTEAFF
- | - | 12 | TRBJ1-2 | TRBV12-5 | TGTGCTAGGGAGGAGGGGGACTATGGCTACACCTTC | CAREEGDYGYTF
many | - | 13 | TRBJ1-2 | TRBV7-6 | TGTGCCAGCAGCGTGGACGGGAACTATGGCTACACCTTC | CASSVDGNYGYTF
few | - | 12 | TRBJ1-2 | TRBV11-2 | TGTGCCAGCAGCTTTAACAGCTATGGCTACACCTTC | CASSFNSYGYTF
- | - | 14 | TRBJ1-2 | TRBV7-9 | TGTGCCAGCAACGCAATTGGGGGAAACTATGGCTACACCTTC | CASNAIGGNYGYTF
few | TRBD1 | 17 | TRBJ1-1 | TRBV6-5 | TGTGCCAGCAGTTACTCGACAGGGGGACCGGTGAACACTGAAGCTTTCTTT | CASSYSTGGPVNTEAFF
few | - | 15 | TRBJ1-4 | TRBV7-9 | TGTGCCAGCAGCTTCCCGGAGGGGACAAATGAAAAACTGTTTTTT | CASSFPEGTNEKLFF
many | - | 15 | TRBJ2-7 | TRBV7-6 | TGTGCCAGCAGCTTCGCAGGCCCCGGCAACTACGAGCAGTACTTC | CASSFAGPGNYEQYF
- | TRBD2 | 16 | TRBJ2-3 | TRBV6-5 | TGTGCCAGCAGTTACTTAGCGGGGGGGTTCACAGATACGCAGTATTTT | CASSYLAGGFTDTQYF
few | - | 14 | TRBJ1-1 | TRBV27 | TGTGCCAGCAGTCCCTATACAAAGAACACTGAAGCTTTCTTT | CASSPYTKNTEAFF
once | - | 14 | TRBJ1-5 | TRBV15 | TGTGCCACCCGCCAGCAGGGAGAAAATCAGCCCCAGCATTTT | CATRQQGENQPQHF
- | - | 12 | TRBJ2-2 | TRBV19 | TGTGCCAGTACCGGAATGACCGGGGAGCTGTTTTTT | CASTGMTGELFF